The T cell receptor beta chain under discussion was sequenced for a study of T cell responses to AZD1222 COVID-19 vaccine. On this clone itself: Its antigen is unknown.

Clones were read by immunoSEQ multiplex PCR, and TCRdb kept only the in-frame ones, dropping some. The sample shows tens of thousands of clones, approximately 88% of them seen only once. Trimming at V came to 5 bases and at J to 7 bases, leaving 2 bases not matched to a gene. This CDR3 spans 13 amino acids. The germline CDR1 and CDR2 sequences are SGHTA and FQGTGA. Study-level results: Donors were chiefly white British, with a greater number of females, and clonal diversity was perhaps underestimated. Targeting of unmutated variant regions was reportedly seen in nearly half of spike-specific TCRs. Seropositive status at baseline applied to only a handful of AZD1222 recipients.

The sequence derives from an adult who received the AZD1222 COVID-19 vaccine. The chain couples TRBV7-3 to TRBJ1-6, with 7 bases that match TRBD1. This sample comprised peripheral blood, obtained 28 days after the second AZD1222 dose. The CDR3 loop is CASSPGQNSPLHF. CDR3 nucleotide sequence: TGTGCCAGCAGCCCGGGACAGAATTCACCCCTCCACTTT. The full variable domain, completed using reference TRBV7-3 and TRBJ1-6, is GAGVSQTPSNKVTEKGKYVELRCDPISGHTALYWYRQSLGQGPEFLIYFQGTGAADDSGLPNDRFFAVRPEGSVSTLKIQRTERGDSAVYLCASSPGQNSPLHFGNGTRLTVT.